Described below is a single T cell receptor beta chain sequence and its context. This sample was taken from a study of T cells in Graves' hyperthyroidism and ophthalmopathy. From RNA transcripts, TCR beta CDR3 regions were amplified. The HTBI primer set served for first-round RT-PCR of the TCR CDR3. One entry per CDR3 protein, called by TCRdb with MiXCR from the multiplex PCR reads. In the table there are roughly 570,000 distinct CDR3 sequences, 15% to 19% of which are singletons. V was trimmed by 5 bases and J by 6 bases, leaving 13 bases between them. The CDR3 is 13 residues long. The germline V gene has CDR1 SGHTA and CDR2 FQGNSA.

The chain carries TRBV7-2 and TRBJ2-5, with D tentatively TRBD1 or TRBD2 (6 bases each). Material for sequencing was blood. This clonotype was obtained from a woman aged 30 to 39 with Graves' hyperthyroidism. For the CDR3, the DNA is TGTGCCAGCAGCGCGGGACAATATAAGACCCAGTACTTC. It specifies CASSAGQYKTQYF.